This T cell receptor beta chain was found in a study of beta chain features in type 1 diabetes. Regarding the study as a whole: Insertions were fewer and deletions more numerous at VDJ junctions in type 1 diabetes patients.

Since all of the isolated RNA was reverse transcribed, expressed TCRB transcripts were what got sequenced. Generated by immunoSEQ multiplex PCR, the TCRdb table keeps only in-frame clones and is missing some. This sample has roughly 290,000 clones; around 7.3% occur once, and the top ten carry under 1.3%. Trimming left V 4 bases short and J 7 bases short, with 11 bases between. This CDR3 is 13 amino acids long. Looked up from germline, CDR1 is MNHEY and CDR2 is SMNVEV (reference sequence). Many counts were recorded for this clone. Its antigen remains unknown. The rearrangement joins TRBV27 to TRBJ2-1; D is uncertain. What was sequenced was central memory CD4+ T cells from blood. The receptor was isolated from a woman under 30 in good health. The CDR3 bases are TGTGCCAGCAGTTACGGCTTGATGAATGAGCAGTTCTTC. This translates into CASSYGLMNEQFF.